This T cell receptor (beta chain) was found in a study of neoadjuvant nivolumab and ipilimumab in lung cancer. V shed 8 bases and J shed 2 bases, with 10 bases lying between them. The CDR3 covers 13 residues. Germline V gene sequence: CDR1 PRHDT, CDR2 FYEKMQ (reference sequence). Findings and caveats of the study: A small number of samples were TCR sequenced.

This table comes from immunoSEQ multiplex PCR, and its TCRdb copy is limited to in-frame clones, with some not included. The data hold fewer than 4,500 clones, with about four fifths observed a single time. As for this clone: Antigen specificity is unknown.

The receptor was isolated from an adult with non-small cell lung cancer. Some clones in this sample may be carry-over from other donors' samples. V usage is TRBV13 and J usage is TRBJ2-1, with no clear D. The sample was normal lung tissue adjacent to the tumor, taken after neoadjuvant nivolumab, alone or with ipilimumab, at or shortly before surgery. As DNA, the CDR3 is TGTGCCAGCCTACGGTTAGCCTACAATGAGCAGTTCTTC. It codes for CASLRLAYNEQFF.